These T cell receptor beta chains were read from a single sample in a study of cytomegalovirus exposure and HLA in healthy donors. Sequenced by immunoSEQ multiplex PCR; TCRdb stores in-frame clones only, minus some. In total, the table holds 150,000 to 200,000 clones. Material: PBMCs. The receptor source for this set is a boy aged 5-17 years in good health and CMV-seronegative. CDR3s include the opening cysteine and the closing phenylalanine or tryptophan. A D gene is named only where the DNA matches it firmly.

D: .
J: TRBJ1-1
V: TRBV25-1
CDR3: CASSPRGGTGNTEAFF
DNA: TGTGCCAGCAGTCCCCGTGGGGGGACGGGAAACACTGAAGCTTTCTTT

D: .
J: TRBJ2-2
V: TRBV30
CDR3: CAWSVTVRLADTGELFF
DNA: TGTGCCTGGAGTGTTACAGTCAGGCTAGCCGACACCGGGGAGCTGTTTTTT

D: .
J: TRBJ1-2
V: TRBV19
CDR3: CASSPRGTTVDVYGYTF
DNA: TGTGCCAGTAGTCCAAGAGGGACAACAGTCGATGTTTATGGCTACACCTTC

D: .
J: TRBJ1-2
V: TRBV7-2
CDR3: CASSLVGDGYTF
DNA: TGTGCCAGCAGCTTAGTAGGGGATGGCTACACCTTC

D: TRBD2
J: TRBJ2-5
V: TRBV27
CDR3: CASSGGEETQYF
DNA: TGTGCCAGCAGTGGGGGGGAAGAGACCCAGTACTTC

D: .
J: TRBJ1-6
V: TRBV4-1
CDR3: CASSQSGFYNSPLHF
DNA: TGCGCCAGCAGCCAATCAGGGTTCTATAATTCACCCCTCCACTTT

D: .
J: TRBJ1-6
V: TRBV6-1
CDR3: CASSEWGVFNSPLHF
DNA: TGTGCCAGCAGTGAATGGGGGGTCTTTAATTCACCCCTCCACTTT

D: TRBD2
J: TRBJ2-1
V: TRBV7-9
CDR3: CASSVAGGPYNEQFF
DNA: TGTGCCAGCAGCGTCGCGGGGGGCCCTTACAATGAGCAGTTCTTC

D: .
J: TRBJ2-2
V: TRBV7-3
CDR3: CASSVTGNTGELFF
DNA: TGTGCCAGCAGCGTGACAGGGAACACCGGGGAGCTGTTTTTT

D: .
J: TRBJ1-2
V: TRBV2
CDR3: CASSLNAGVNYGYTF
DNA: TGTGCCAGCAGTCTCAACGCAGGGGTTAACTATGGCTACACCTTC

D: TRBD1
J: TRBJ2-5
V: TRBV6-1
CDR3: CASSLGTAKETQYF
DNA: TGTGCCAGCAGTTTAGGGACAGCTAAAGAGACCCAGTACTTC

D: .
J: TRBJ2-3
V: TRBV6-6
CDR3: CASSWARDTQYF
DNA: TGTGCCAGCAGTTGGGCGAGAGATACGCAGTATTTT

D: .
J: TRBJ2-7
V: TRBV27
CDR3: CASSSSIWGGAHAYEQYF
DNA: TGTGCCAGCAGTTCCTCTATATGGGGGGGGGCACACGCCTACGAGCAGTACTTC

D: .
J: TRBJ2-2
V: TRBV6-4
CDR3: CASSDGGDTGELFF
DNA: TGTGCCAGCAGTGACGGAGGGGACACCGGGGAGCTGTTTTTT

D: TRBD1
J: TRBJ2-2
V: TRBV13
CDR3: CASSPPGQGITGELFF
DNA: TGTGCCAGCAGCCCCCCGGGACAGGGGATCACCGGGGAGCTGTTTTTT

D: TRBD1
J: TRBJ1-2
V: TRBV19
CDR3: CASSPTGDYGYTF
DNA: TGTGCCAGTAGCCCGACAGGGGACTATGGCTACACCTTC

D: .
J: TRBJ2-7
V: TRBV19
CDR3: CASSTWGSYEQYF
DNA: TGTGCCAGTAGTACCTGGGGCTCCTACGAGCAGTACTTC

D: .
J: TRBJ2-3
V: TRBV13
CDR3: CASSLVRVNTDTQYF
DNA: TGTGCCAGCAGCTTAGTTCGGGTTAACACAGATACGCAGTATTTT

D: .
J: TRBJ2-3
V: TRBV27
CDR3: CASSSSPGGFTDTQYF
DNA: TGTGCCAGCAGTTCCTCCCCGGGGGGCTTCACAGATACGCAGTATTTT

D: TRBD2
J: TRBJ2-2
V: TRBV4-2
CDR3: CASSQGSSGDTGELFF
DNA: TGTGCCAGCAGCCAAGGTTCTAGCGGGGACACCGGGGAGCTGTTTTTT

D: .
J: TRBJ1-2
V: TRBV25-1
CDR3: CASSGQNYGYTF
DNA: TGTGCCAGCAGTGGACAGAACTATGGCTACACCTTC

D: .
J: TRBJ2-6
V: TRBV5-4
CDR3: CASSGGLGANVLTF
DNA: TGTGCCAGCAGCGGGGGCTTGGGGGCCAACGTCCTGACTTTC

D: .
J: TRBJ1-5
V: TRBV7-2
CDR3: CASSSRVTDQPQHF
DNA: TGTGCCAGCAGCTCCAGGGTGACAGATCAGCCCCAGCATTTT

D: .
J: TRBJ1-1
V: TRBV6-6
CDR3: CASSGQGRNTEAFF
DNA: TGTGCCAGCAGCGGGCAGGGGCGGAACACTGAAGCTTTCTTT

D: TRBD1
J: TRBJ2-1
V: TRBV6-6
CDR3: CASSYAGTGEGEQFF
DNA: TGTGCCAGCAGTTACGCGGGGACAGGGGAAGGTGAGCAGTTCTTC

D: .
J: TRBJ2-1
V: TRBV29-1
CDR3: CSVDPRPRAYNEQFF
DNA: TGCAGCGTTGACCCCCGCCCCAGGGCCTACAATGAGCAGTTCTTC

D: TRBD2
J: TRBJ2-2
V: TRBV5-1
CDR3: CASSWAGGPAGELFF
DNA: TGCGCCAGCAGCTGGGCGGGGGGGCCAGCCGGGGAGCTGTTTTTT

D: .
J: TRBJ2-7
V: TRBV11-2
CDR3: CASSPGTHEQYF
DNA: TGTGCCAGCAGCCCCGGGACACACGAGCAGTACTTC

D: .
J: TRBJ1-5
V: TRBV15
CDR3: CATSNGRGSNQPQHF
DNA: TGTGCCACCAGCAATGGTAGAGGAAGCAATCAGCCCCAGCATTTT

D: .
J: TRBJ1-4
V: TRBV19
CDR3: CASSGGLKLFF
DNA: TGTGCCAGTAGTGGCGGATTAAAGCTGTTTTTT

D: .
J: TRBJ2-6
V: TRBV2
CDR3: CASSRHPSGANVLTF
DNA: TGTGCCAGCAGTCGACATCCCTCTGGGGCCAACGTCCTGACTTTC

D: TRBD1
J: TRBJ1-1
V: TRBV5-1
CDR3: CASFGDRGSEAFF
DNA: TGCGCCAGCTTTGGGGACAGGGGGTCTGAAGCTTTCTTT

D: TRBD2
J: TRBJ2-2
V: TRBV5-6
CDR3: CASSPPALAGNTGELFF
DNA: TGTGCCAGCAGCCCACCCGCACTAGCGGGCAACACCGGGGAGCTGTTTTTT

D: TRBD1
J: TRBJ1-1
V: TRBV14
CDR3: CASVRTGPQGGTEAFF
DNA: TGTGCCAGCGTGAGGACAGGGCCCCAGGGTGGCACTGAAGCTTTCTTT

D: .
J: TRBJ1-2
V: TRBV29-1
CDR3: CSSSRQDANYGYTF
DNA: TGCAGCTCATCTCGACAGGATGCTAACTATGGCTACACCTTC

D: .
J: TRBJ1-3
V: TRBV23-1
CDR3: CACHRFDPGNTIYF
DNA: TGCGCCTGCCACAGGTTTGACCCTGGAAACACCATATATTTT

D: .
J: TRBJ2-7
V: TRBV6-5
CDR3: CASSLNPTGDYEQYF
DNA: TGTGCCAGCAGCCTCAATCCCACAGGAGACTACGAGCAGTACTTC

D: TRBD1
J: TRBJ1-1
V: TRBV29-1
CDR3: CSGGQHEAFF
DNA: TGCAGCGGGGGACAGCATGAAGCTTTCTTT

D: TRBD2
J: TRBJ2-2
V: TRBV5-4
CDR3: CASSSSGGGTGELFF
DNA: TGTGCCAGCAGCTCAAGCGGGGGCGGGACCGGGGAGCTGTTTTTT

D: .
J: TRBJ2-3
V: TRBV29-1
CDR3: CSVESQADTQYF
DNA: TGCAGCGTTGAATCTCAGGCAGATACGCAGTATTTT

D: TRBD2
J: TRBJ2-5
V: TRBV6-5
CDR3: CASSRGGLTQETQYF
DNA: TGTGCCAGCAGTCGGGGGGGCCTAACACAAGAGACCCAGTACTTC

D: .
J: TRBJ2-2
V: TRBV25-1
CDR3: CASAPTQSPTGELFF
DNA: TGTGCCAGCGCTCCAACACAGAGTCCCACCGGGGAGCTGTTTTTT

D: .
J: TRBJ2-1
V: TRBV9
CDR3: CASSVVSTSSYNEQFF
DNA: TGTGCCAGCAGCGTAGTTTCAACTAGCTCCTACAATGAGCAGTTCTTC

D: .
J: TRBJ2-4
V: TRBV30
CDR3: CAWSVGGVPKNIQYF
DNA: TGTGCCTGGAGTGTAGGAGGGGTCCCCAAAAACATTCAGTACTTC

D: .
J: TRBJ2-2
V: TRBV7-2
CDR3: CASSLIATGELFF
DNA: TGTGCCAGCAGCTTAATAGCGACCGGGGAGCTGTTTTTT

D: .
J: TRBJ2-7
V: TRBV19
CDR3: CASSRGGISYEQYF
DNA: TGTGCCAGTAGCCGAGGAGGGATCTCCTACGAGCAGTACTTC

D: .
J: TRBJ1-5
V: TRBV27
CDR3: CASRDRVVSNQPQHF
DNA: TGTGCCAGCAGGGACAGAGTCGTTAGCAATCAGCCCCAGCATTTT

D: .
J: TRBJ1-4
V: TRBV6-7
CDR3: CASSLDILIQREKLFF
DNA: TGTGCCAGCAGTTTAGACATTCTAATCCAAAGGGAAAAACTGTTTTTT

D: TRBD2
J: TRBJ2-1
V: TRBV5-1
CDR3: CASSLALAGNEQFF
DNA: TGCGCCAGCAGCTTGGCCCTAGCGGGGAATGAGCAGTTCTTC

D: TRBD1
J: TRBJ2-1
V: TRBV5-1
CDR3: CASSFSWDSLGYNEQFF
DNA: TGCGCCAGCAGCTTTTCGTGGGACAGTCTAGGATACAATGAGCAGTTCTTC

D: TRBD1
J: TRBJ1-1
V: TRBV6-6
CDR3: CASRPRGQNTEAFF
DNA: TGTGCCAGCAGGCCCAGGGGGCAAAACACTGAAGCTTTCTTT

D: TRBD2
J: TRBJ2-1
V: TRBV5-4
CDR3: CASSLTSGGAYEQFF
DNA: TGTGCCAGCAGCCTCACTAGCGGGGGGGCGTATGAGCAGTTCTTC

D: TRBD1
J: TRBJ2-5
V: TRBV19
CDR3: CASSKQGKETQYF
DNA: TGTGCCAGTAGTAAACAGGGGAAAGAGACCCAGTACTTC

D: .
J: TRBJ2-3
V: TRBV2
CDR3: CASWTVTDTQYF
DNA: TGTGCCAGCTGGACTGTCACAGATACGCAGTATTTT

D: .
J: TRBJ1-2
V: TRBV19
CDR3: CASSIGQIHGYTF
DNA: TGTGCCAGTAGTATAGGCCAGATCCATGGCTACACCTTC

D: .
J: TRBJ1-1
V: TRBV2
CDR3: CASSDLVNTEAFF
DNA: TGTGCCAGCAGTGATTTAGTGAACACTGAAGCTTTCTTT

D: .
J: TRBJ2-2
V: TRBV6-1
CDR3: CASSEAGGLDTGELFF
DNA: TGTGCCAGCAGTGAAGCAGGAGGGCTGGACACCGGGGAGCTGTTTTTT

D: .
J: TRBJ1-2
V: TRBV29-1
CDR3: CSVEDRYGYTF
DNA: TGCAGCGTTGAGGACAGATATGGCTACACCTTC

D: .
J: TRBJ2-7
V: TRBV28
CDR3: CASSFLRGSGEQYF
DNA: TGTGCCAGCAGCTTCCTCCGGGGTTCTGGGGAGCAGTACTTC